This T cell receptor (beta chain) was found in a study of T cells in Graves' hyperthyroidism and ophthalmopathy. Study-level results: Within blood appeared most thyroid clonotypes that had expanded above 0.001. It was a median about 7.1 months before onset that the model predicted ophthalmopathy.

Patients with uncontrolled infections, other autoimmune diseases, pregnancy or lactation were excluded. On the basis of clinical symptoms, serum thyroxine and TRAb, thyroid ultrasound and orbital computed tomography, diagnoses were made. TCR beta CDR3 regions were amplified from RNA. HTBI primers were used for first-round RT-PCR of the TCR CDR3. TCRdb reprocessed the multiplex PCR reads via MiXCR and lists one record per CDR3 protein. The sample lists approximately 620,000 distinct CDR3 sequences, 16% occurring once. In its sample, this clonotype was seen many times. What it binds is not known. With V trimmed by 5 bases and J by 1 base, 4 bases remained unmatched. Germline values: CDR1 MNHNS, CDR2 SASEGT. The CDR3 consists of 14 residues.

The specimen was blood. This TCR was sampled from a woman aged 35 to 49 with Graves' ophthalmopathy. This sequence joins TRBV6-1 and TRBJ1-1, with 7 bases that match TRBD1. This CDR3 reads CASSWTGGNTEAFF. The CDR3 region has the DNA TGTGCCAGCAGTTGGACAGGTGGGAACACTGAAGCTTTCTTT.